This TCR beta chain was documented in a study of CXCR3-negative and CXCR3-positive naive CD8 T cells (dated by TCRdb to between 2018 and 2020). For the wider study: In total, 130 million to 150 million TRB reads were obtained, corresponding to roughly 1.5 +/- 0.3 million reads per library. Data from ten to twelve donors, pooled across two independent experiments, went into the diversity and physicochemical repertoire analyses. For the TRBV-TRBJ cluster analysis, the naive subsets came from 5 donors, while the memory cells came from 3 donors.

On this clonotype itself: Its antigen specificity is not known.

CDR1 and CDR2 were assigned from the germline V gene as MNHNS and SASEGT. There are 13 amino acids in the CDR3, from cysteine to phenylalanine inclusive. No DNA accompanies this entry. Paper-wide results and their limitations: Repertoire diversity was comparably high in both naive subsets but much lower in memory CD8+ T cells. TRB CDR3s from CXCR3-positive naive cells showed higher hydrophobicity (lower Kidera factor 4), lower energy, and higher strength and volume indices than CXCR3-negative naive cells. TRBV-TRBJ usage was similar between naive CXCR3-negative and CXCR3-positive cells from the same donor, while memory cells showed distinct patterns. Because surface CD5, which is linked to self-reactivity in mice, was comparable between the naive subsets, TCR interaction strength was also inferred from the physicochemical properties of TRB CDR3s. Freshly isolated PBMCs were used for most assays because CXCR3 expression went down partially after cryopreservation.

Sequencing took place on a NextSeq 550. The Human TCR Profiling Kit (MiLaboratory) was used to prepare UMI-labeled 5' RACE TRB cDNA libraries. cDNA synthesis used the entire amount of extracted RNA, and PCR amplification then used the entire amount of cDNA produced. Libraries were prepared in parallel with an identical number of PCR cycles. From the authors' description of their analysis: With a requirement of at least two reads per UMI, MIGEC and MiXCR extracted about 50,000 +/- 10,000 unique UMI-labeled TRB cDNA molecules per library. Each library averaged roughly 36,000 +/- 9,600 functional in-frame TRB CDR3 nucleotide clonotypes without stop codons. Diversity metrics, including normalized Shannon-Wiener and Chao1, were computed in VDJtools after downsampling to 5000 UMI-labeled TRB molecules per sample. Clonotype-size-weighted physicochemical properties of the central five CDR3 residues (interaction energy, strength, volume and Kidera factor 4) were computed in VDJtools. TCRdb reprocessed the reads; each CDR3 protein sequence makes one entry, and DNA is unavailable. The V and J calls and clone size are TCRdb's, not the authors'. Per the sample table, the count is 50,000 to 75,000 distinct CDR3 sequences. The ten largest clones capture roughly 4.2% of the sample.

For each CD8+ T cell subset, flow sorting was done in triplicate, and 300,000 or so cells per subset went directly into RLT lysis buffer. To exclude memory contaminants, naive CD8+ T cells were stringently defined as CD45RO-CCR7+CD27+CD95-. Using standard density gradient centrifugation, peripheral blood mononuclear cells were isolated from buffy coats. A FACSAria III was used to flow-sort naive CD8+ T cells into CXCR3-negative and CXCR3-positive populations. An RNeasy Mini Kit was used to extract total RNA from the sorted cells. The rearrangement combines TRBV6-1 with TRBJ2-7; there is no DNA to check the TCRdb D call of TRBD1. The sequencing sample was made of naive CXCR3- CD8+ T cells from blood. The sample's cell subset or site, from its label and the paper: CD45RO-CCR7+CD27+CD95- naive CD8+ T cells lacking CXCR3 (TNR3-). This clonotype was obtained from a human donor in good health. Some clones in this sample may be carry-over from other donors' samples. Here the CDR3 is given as CASSEVRDNEQYF.